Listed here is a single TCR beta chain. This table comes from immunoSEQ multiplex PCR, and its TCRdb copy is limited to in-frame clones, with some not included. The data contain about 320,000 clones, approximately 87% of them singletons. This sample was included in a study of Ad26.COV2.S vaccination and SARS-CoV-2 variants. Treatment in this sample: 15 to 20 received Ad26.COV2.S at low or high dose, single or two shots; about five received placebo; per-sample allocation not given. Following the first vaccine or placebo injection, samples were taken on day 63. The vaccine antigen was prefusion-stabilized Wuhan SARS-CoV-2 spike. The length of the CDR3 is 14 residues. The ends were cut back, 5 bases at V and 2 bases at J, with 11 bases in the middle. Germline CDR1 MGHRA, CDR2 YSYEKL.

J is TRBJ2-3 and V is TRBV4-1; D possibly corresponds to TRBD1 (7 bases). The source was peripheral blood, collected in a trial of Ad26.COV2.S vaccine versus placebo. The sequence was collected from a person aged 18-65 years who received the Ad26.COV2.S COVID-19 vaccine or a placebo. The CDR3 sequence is CASSRQGLTDTQYF. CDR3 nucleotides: TGCGCCAGCAGCAGACAGGGACTCACAGATACGCAGTATTTT.